The T cell receptor (beta chain) under discussion was sequenced for a study of blood T cell repertoires in COVID-19. Study background: Sources were T cells, B-cell-depleted T cells, or PBMCs; the material itself was cDNA or gDNA.

CDR3 length equals 16 residues. CDR1 and CDR2 (germline): SGHTS, YDEGEE. V was shortened by 4 bases and J by 0 bases, with 14 bases between the two germline ends. Assay: immunoSEQ multiplex PCR; the TCRdb copy retains only in-frame clones and omits some. The sample gives roughly 200,000 clones, 86% of which show up once; less than 3.5% is in the top ten. Sequenced material: peripheral blood. V and J are TRBV5-8 and TRBJ2-1, with a possible D match to TRBD2 (7 bases). This receptor was taken from a woman aged 25 to 39 with active or convalescent COVID-19. CDR3 sequence: CASSPFRGASYNEQFF. CDR3 in DNA: TGTGCCAGCAGCCCCTTCCGGGGGGCCTCCTACAATGAGCAGTTCTTC.